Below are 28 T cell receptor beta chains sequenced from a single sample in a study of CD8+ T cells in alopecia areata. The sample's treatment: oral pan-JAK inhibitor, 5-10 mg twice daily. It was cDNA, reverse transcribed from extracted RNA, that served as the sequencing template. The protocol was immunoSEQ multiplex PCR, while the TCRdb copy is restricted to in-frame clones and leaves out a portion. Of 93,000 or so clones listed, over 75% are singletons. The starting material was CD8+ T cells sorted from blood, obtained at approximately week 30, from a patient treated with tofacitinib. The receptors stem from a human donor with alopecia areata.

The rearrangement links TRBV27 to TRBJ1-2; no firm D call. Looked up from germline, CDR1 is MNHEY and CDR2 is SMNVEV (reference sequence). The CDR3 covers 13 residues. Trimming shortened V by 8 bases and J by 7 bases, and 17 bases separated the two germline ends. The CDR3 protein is CASAVKNWGGYTF. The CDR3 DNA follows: TGTGCCAGCGCGGTCAAGAACTGGGGTGGCTACACCTTC.

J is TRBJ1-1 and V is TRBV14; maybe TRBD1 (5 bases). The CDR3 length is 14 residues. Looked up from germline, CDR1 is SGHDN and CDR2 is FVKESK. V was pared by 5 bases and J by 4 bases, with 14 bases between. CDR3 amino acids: CASSFAGGATEAFF. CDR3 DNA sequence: TGTGCCAGCAGCTTCGCTGGGGGTGCCACTGAAGCTTTCTTT.

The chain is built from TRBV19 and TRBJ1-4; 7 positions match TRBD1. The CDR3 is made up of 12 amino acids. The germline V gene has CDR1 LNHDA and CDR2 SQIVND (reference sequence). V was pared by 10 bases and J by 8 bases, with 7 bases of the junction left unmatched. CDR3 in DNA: TGTGCCACCCAACAGGGGTTCGAAAAACTGTTTTTT. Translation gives CATQQGFEKLFF.

CDR3 residues: CASSLTGGAYEQYF. CDR3 in DNA: TGTGCCAGCAGCTTAACTGGGGGCGCCTACGAGCAGTACTTC. This rearrangement joins TRBV7-8 to TRBJ2-7, with a possible D match to TRBD1 (6 bases). The germline V gene encodes CDR1 SGHVS and CDR2 FQNEAQ. Trimming took off 2 bases at V and 2 bases at J, with 10 bases between the two ends. The CDR3 runs 14 residues.

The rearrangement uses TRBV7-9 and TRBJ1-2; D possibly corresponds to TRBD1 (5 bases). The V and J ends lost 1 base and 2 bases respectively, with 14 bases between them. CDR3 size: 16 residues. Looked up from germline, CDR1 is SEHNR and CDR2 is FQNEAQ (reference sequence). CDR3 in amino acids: CASSLGQGTKNYGYTF. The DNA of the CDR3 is TGTGCCAGCAGCTTAGGGCAGGGTACGAAGAACTATGGCTACACCTTC.

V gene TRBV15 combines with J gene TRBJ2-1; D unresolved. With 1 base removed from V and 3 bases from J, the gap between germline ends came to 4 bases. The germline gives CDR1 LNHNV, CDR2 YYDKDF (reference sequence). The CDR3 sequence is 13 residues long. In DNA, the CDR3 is TGTGCCACCAGCAGAGGGGACTACAATGAGCAGTTCTTC. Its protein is CATSRGDYNEQFF.

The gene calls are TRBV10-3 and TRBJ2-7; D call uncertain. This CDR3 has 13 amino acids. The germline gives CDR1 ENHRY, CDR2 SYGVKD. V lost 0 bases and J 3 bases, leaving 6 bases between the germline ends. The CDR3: CAISESSVYEQYF. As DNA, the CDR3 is TGTGCCATCAGTGAGTCGTCAGTCTACGAGCAGTACTTC.

The CDR3 DNA reads as TGTGCCAGCAGCCGCCCTTGGAAGCGGGAGAGTGTTGAGCAGTTCTTC. It codes for CASSRPWKRESVEQFF. The V and J genes are TRBV27 and TRBJ2-1; 8 bases agree with TRBD2. The V segment lost 6 bases and the J segment 9 bases; nucleotides outside the gene matches: 16. The germline V gene has CDR1 MNHEY and CDR2 SMNVEV (reference sequence). The CDR3 is 16 amino acids.

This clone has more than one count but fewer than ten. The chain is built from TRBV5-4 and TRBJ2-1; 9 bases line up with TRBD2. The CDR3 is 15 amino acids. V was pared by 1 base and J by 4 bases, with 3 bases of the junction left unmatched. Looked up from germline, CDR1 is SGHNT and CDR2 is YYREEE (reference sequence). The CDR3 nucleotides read TGTGCCAGCAGCTTGTGGACTAGCGCTTACAATGAGCAGTTCTTC. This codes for CASSLWTSAYNEQFF.

DNA of the CDR3: TGTGCCAGCAGCTTAGCGCTAGGCTCCTACAATGAGCAGTTCTTC. Protein sequence: CASSLALGSYNEQFF. This rearrangement joins TRBV7-6 to TRBJ2-1; D gene ambiguous. V was cut by 0 bases and J by 0 bases, with 6 bases left in between. Germline V gene data show CDR1 as SGHVS and CDR2 as FNYEAQ. The CDR3 is 15 residues long.

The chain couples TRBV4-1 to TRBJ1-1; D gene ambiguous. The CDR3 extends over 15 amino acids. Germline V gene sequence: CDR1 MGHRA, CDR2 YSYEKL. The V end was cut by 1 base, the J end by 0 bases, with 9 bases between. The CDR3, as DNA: TGCGCCAGCAGCCAAGCTCCACTCATGAACACTGAAGCTTTCTTT. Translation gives CASSQAPLMNTEAFF.

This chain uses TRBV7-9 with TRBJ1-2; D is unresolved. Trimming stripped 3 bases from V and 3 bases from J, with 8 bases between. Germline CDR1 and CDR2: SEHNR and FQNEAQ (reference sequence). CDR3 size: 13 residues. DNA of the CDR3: TGTGCCAGCAGCTTGGCCGGGGACTATGGCTACACCTTC. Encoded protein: CASSLAGDYGYTF. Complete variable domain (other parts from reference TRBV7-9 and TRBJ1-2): DTGVSQNPRHKITKRGQNVTFRCDPISEHNRLYWYRQTLGQGPEFLTYFQNEAQLEKSRLLSDRFSAERPKGSFSTLEIQRTEQGDSAMYLCASSLAGDYGYTFGSGTRLTVV.

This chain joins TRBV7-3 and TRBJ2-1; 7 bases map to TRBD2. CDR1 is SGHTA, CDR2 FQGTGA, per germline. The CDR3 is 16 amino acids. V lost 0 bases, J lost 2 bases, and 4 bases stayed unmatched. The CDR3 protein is CASSLTTSRAYNEQFF. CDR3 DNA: TGTGCCAGCAGCTTAACGACTAGCCGAGCCTACAATGAGCAGTTCTTC.

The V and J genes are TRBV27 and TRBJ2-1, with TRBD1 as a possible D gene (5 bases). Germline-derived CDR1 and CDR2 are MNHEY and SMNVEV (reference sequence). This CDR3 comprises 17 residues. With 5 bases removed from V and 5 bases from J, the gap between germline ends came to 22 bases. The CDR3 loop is CASSTMPGAPSNNEQFF. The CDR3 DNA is TGTGCCAGCAGTACTATGCCTGGGGCACCGAGTAACAATGAGCAGTTCTTC.

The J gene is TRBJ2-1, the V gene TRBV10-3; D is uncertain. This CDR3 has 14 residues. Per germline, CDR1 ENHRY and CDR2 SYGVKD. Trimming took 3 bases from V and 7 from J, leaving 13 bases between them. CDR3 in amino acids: CAISDPDPLNEQFF. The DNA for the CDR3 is TGTGCCATCAGTGATCCGGACCCCTTGAATGAGCAGTTCTTC.

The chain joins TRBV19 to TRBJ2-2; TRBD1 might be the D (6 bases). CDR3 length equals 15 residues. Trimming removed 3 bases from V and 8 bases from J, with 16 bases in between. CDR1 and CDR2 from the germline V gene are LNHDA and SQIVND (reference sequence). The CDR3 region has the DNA TGTGCCAGTAGTATTGTTCGGGACACCGAGGGGGAGCTGTTTTTT. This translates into CASSIVRDTEGELFF.

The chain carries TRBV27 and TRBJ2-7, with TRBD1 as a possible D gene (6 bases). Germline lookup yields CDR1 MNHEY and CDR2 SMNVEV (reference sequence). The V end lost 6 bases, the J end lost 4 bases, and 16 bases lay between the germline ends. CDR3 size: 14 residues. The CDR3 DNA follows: TGTGCCAGCAGCGGTGGACAGCTGTCGTACGAGCAGTACTTC. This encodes CASSGGQLSYEQYF.

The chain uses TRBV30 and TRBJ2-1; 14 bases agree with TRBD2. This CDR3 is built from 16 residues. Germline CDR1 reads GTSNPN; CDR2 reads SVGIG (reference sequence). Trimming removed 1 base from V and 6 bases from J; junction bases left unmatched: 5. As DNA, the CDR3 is TGTGCCTGGAGTGGGACTAGCGGGGGGTTTGGCAATGAGCAGTTCTTC. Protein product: CAWSGTSGGFGNEQFF.

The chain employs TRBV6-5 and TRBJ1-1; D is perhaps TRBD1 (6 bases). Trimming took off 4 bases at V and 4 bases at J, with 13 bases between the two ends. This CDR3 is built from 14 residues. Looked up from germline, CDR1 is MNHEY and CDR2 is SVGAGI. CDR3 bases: TGTGCCAGCAGTTTACAGGGAGGGGGCACTGAAGCTTTCTTT. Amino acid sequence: CASSLQGGGTEAFF.

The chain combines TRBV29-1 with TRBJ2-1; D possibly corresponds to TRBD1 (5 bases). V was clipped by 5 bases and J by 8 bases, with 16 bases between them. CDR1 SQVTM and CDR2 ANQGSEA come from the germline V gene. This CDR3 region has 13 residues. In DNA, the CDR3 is TGCAGCGTTTTCCACCCCCAGGGCGATGAGCAGTTCTTC. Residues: CSVFHPQGDEQFF.

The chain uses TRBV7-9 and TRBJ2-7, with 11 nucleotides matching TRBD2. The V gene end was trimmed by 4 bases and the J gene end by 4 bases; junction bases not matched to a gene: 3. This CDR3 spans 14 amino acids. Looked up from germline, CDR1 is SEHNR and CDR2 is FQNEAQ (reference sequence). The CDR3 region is CASSSTSGDYEQYF. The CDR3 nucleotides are TGTGCCAGCAGCTCGACTAGCGGGGATTACGAGCAGTACTTC.

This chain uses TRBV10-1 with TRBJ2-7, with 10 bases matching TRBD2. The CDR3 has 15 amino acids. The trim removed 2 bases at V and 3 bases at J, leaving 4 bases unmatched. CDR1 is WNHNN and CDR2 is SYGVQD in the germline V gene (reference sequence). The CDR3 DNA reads TGCGCCAGCAGTGAGGGACTAGCGGAAAACTACGAGCAGTACTTC. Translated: CASSEGLAENYEQYF.

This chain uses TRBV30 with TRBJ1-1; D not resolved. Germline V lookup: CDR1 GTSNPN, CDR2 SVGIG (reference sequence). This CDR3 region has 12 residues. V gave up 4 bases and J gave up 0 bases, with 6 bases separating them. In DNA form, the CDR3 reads TGTGCCTGGAACGACTTGAACACTGAAGCTTTCTTT. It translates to CAWNDLNTEAFF.

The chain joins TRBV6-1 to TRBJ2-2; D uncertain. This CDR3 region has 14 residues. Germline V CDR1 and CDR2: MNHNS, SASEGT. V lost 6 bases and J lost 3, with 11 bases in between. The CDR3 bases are TGTGCCAGCAGCCTAGGGTCTTACACCGGGGAGCTGTTTTTT. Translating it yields CASSLGSYTGELFF.

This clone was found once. The CDR3 loop is CASSPTRWAHNQPQHF. As DNA, the CDR3 is TGTGCCAGCTCGCCCACCCGTTGGGCACATAATCAGCCCCAGCATTTT. V is TRBV18 and J is TRBJ1-5; D is unresolved. The CDR3 has 16 residues. Trimming shortened V by 6 bases and J by 4 bases, and 19 bases separated the two germline ends. Germline CDR1 KGHSH, CDR2 LQKENI.

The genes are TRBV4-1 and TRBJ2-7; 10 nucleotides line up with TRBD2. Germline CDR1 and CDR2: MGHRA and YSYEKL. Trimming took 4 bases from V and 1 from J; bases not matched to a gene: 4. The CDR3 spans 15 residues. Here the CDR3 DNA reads TGCGCCAGCAGCCTCGAACTAGCGGGATCCTACGAGCAGTACTTC. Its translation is CASSLELAGSYEQYF.

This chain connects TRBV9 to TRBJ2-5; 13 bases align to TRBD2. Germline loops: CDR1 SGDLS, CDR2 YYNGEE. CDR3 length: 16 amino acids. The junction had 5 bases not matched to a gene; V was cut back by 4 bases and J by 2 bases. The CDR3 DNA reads TGTGCCAGCAGCCCCCAGGGACTAGCGGGGCAAGAGACCCAGTACTTC. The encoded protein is CASSPQGLAGQETQYF.

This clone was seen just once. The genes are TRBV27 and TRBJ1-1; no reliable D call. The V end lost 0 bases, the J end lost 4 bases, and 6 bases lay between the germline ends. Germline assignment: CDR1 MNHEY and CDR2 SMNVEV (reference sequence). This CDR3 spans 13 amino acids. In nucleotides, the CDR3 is TGTGCCAGCAGTTTATCGGGCGGCACTGAAGCTTTCTTT. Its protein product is CASSLSGGTEAFF.